The 3 T cell receptor beta chains below come from one sample, sequenced in a study of T-cell reconstitution after alpha-beta-depleted transplantation in children. Preparation of the TCRbeta library was carried out with unique molecular identifiers. Each CDR3 protein is one row after TCRdb ran MiXCR on the PCR reads. The table records roughly 170,000 distinct CDR3 sequences, more than 6.5% of them present only once. The source material was PBMCs from the stem cell graft donor, sampled from the stem cell graft. The origin of the receptors is a human donor who donated a stem cell graft to a child with Wiskott-Aldrich syndrome.

This clonotype was counted only a few times. The chain carries TRBV20-1 and TRBJ1-1; D remains unclear. The length of the CDR3 is 12 residues. CDR1 is DFQATT, CDR2 SNEGSKA, per germline (reference sequence). Trimming took 4 bases from V and 5 from J, leaving 11 bases between them. This CDR3 reads CSAKSAVTEAFF. For the CDR3, the DNA is TGCAGTGCTAAGTCGGCGGTTACTGAAGCTTTCTTT.

This clonotype has a count of ten or more. The rearrangement joins TRBV18 to TRBJ2-7; D may match TRBD1 or TRBD2 (5 bases each). V was cut by 2 bases and J by 0 bases, with 8 bases left in between. The CDR3 has 14 amino acids. From germline, CDR1 is KGHSH and CDR2 LQKENI. The CDR3 spells CASSPGDPSYEQYF. CDR3 DNA: TGTGCCAGCTCACCAGGGGACCCCTCCTACGAGCAGTACTTC.

The chain joins TRBV20-1 to TRBJ2-7; TRBD2 matches at 16 bases. V trimming: 4 bases; J trimming: 5 bases; junction bases outside the gene matches: 8. Germline CDR1 is DFQATT and CDR2 is SNEGSKA (reference sequence). This CDR3 is 16 amino acids long. The CDR3: CSATPGLAGGKDEQYF. The CDR3 nucleotides read TGCAGTGCTACTCCGGGACTAGCGGGAGGGAAGGACGAGCAGTACTTC.